The rows below give T cell receptor beta chains drawn from one sample of a study of T cell clones after liver transplantation. Repertoires were generated with immunoSEQ multiplex PCR, while TCRdb's copy carries only in-frame clones and drops some. The sample shows about 51,000 clones, roughly nine tenths of them seen only once. The sequencing used CD8+ T cells from blood, collected 12 months after liver transplant. The receptors here all came from a human patient who received a liver transplant. The graft donor may have contributed some T cells. CDR3s include the opening cysteine and the closing phenylalanine or tryptophan. D genes are given only for firm matches. Clone size is shown for a subset of rows, as once, few, many or a class of expanded clone.

>TRBJ2-2|NA|NA|TRBV5-8
TGTGCCAGCAGCTTGGCCGGGAATTTAGTGGCCGGGGAGCTGTTTTTT
CASSLAGNLVAGELFF
>TRBJ2-1|once|NA|TRBV19
TGTGCCAGTAGTATCCGGGACGGGCCCGCCATCAATGAGCAGTTCTTC
CASSIRDGPAINEQFF
>TRBJ2-7|NA|NA|TRBV27
TGTGCCAGCAGTTTGGGACACGTTTACGAGCAGTACTTC
CASSLGHVYEQYF
>TRBJ2-2|NA|NA|TRBV10-2
TGCGCCACAAGTACCGGGGAGCTGTTTTTT
CATSTGELFF
>TRBJ1-2|NA|TRBD1|TRBV7-2
TGTGCCAGCAGCTCCGACAGGGGCTACTATGGCTACACCTTC
CASSSDRGYYGYTF
>TRBJ1-4|once|NA|TRBV11-2
TGTGCCAGCAGCTTTACAACACCCGGGACCCCTAATGAAAAACTGTTTTTT
CASSFTTPGTPNEKLFF
>TRBJ1-2|NA|NA|TRBV5-1
TGCGCCAGCAGCTTGTCTTCAGGGAGGCAGACTCCTGCTAACTATGGCTACACCTTC
CASSLSSGRQTPANYGYTF
>TRBJ2-1|once|NA|TRBV28
TGTGCCAGCAGTGCCCCCCGACAGGCGATGAACAATGAGCAGTTCTTC
CASSAPRQAMNNEQFF
>TRBJ1-2|NA|TRBD1|TRBV27
TGTGCCAGCAGTTTAATACAAACCGGGACAGGGGATGGCTACACCTTC
CASSLIQTGTGDGYTF
>TRBJ2-7|NA|TRBD2|TRBV4-1
TGCGCCAGCAGCCAAGCGCGGTTGGCGGGAGGGCCCCTTTTC
CASSQARLAGGPLF
>TRBJ2-2|NA|NA|TRBV28
TGTGCCAGCAGTTTGCTTGGGCGAGCCCCCGGGGAGCTGTTTTTT
CASSLLGRAPGELFF
>TRBJ2-7|NA|TRBD1|TRBV19
TGTGCCAGTAGTATAGACCCGACAGGGATCTCCTACGAGCAGTACTTC
CASSIDPTGISYEQYF
>TRBJ2-7|few|NA|TRBV4-1
TGCGCCAGCAGCCAAGGGCCAAGCTTAGCGGCAGAACCCTACGAGCAGTACTTC
CASSQGPSLAAEPYEQYF
>TRBJ2-7|NA|TRBD1|TRBV7-9
TGTGCCAGCAGCCCGGGACAGACCTCCTACGAGCAGTACTTC
CASSPGQTSYEQYF
>TRBJ2-1|NA|TRBD1|TRBV7-8
TGTGCCAGCAGCTTAAGTTCAGGGGGAGAAGATGAGCAGTTCTTC
CASSLSSGGEDEQFF
>TRBJ1-2|few|TRBD1|TRBV4-1
TGCGCCAGCAGCCAAGAGATGGTACAGGGGTCGGCCTATGGCTACACCTTC
CASSQEMVQGSAYGYTF
>TRBJ2-5|NA|TRBD2|TRBV28
TGTGCCAGCACTGAGCGGGAGGGACAAGAGACCCAGTACTTC
CASTEREGQETQYF
>TRBJ2-1|NA|TRBD2|TRBV2
TGTGCCAGCAGCTACACTAGCGGAGCTGGCTACAATGAGCAGTTCTTC
CASSYTSGAGYNEQFF
>TRBJ1-1|NA|NA|TRBV9
TGTGCCAGCAGCGTAGAGGGGCTCACGGGCACTGAAGCTTTCTTT
CASSVEGLTGTEAFF
>TRBJ2-4|NA|NA|TRBV19
TGTGCCAGTAAGGAGGGGGCTGTCAAAAACATTCAGTACTTC
CASKEGAVKNIQYF
>TRBJ2-1|NA|TRBD1|TRBV29-1
TGCAGCGTTACAGGAACAGGGGGCACGAGGTGGGAAAATGAGCAGTTCTTC
CSVTGTGGTRWENEQFF
>TRBJ2-1|NA|NA|TRBV4-1
TGCGCCAGCAGCCACCAACAGGGTTCGATATACAATGAGCAGTTCTTC
CASSHQQGSIYNEQFF
>TRBJ2-7|NA|NA|TRBV7-6
TGTGCCAGCAGCTTACAGGGGGAGGCCTACGAGCAGTACTTC
CASSLQGEAYEQYF
>TRBJ2-7|NA|NA|TRBV9
TGTGCCAGCAGCCCGTCCGGGGGCCTCAAGTACGAGCAGTACTTC
CASSPSGGLKYEQYF
>TRBJ2-7|NA|NA|TRBV29-1
TGCAGCGTTGAGGAAGGGATCTCCTACGAGCAGTACTTC
CSVEEGISYEQYF
>TRBJ2-7|NA|NA|TRBV30
TGTGCCTGGGTTAAGCTCGGGGATTACGAGCAGTACTTC
CAWVKLGDYEQYF
>TRBJ1-1|NA|NA|TRBV19
TGTGCCAGTAGCCTCGGGCAGAACACTGAAGCTTTCTTT
CASSLGQNTEAFF
>TRBJ1-4|NA|TRBD1|TRBV19
TGTGCCAGTAGTCAACAGGGGTATAATGAAAAACTGTTTTTT
CASSQQGYNEKLFF
>TRBJ2-1|once|TRBD1|TRBV5-1
TGCGCCAGCAGCGCCCCCCGGGACAGCAATGAGCAGTTCTTC
CASSAPRDSNEQFF
>TRBJ1-2|NA|NA|TRBV9
TGTGCCAGCAGCGGGCAGGGGAGGTATGGCTACACCTTC
CASSGQGRYGYTF
>TRBJ2-5|NA|TRBD1|TRBV6-1
TGTGCCACAGGGGGCTGGCAAGAGACCCAGTACTTC
CATGGWQETQYF